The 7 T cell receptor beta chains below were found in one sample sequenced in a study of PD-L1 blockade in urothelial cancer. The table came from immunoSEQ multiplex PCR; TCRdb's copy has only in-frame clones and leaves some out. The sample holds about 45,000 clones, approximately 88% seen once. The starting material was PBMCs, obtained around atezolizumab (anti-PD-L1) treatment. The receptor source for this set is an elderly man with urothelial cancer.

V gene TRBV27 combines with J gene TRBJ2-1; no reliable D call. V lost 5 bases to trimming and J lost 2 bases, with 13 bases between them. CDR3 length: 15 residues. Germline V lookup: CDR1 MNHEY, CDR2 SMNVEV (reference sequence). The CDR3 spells CASSRSPPPYNEQFF. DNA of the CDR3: TGTGCCAGCAGTCGGTCACCCCCACCCTACAATGAGCAGTTCTTC.

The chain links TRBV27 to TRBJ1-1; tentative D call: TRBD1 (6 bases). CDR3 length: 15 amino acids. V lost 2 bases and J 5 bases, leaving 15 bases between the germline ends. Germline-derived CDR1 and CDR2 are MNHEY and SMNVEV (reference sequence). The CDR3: CASSLQMGGHTEAFF. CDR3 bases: TGTGCCAGCAGTTTACAGATGGGGGGGCATACTGAAGCTTTCTTT.

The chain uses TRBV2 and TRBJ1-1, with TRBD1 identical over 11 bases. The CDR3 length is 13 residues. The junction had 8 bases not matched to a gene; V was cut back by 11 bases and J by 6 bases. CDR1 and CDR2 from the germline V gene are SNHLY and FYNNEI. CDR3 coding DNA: TGTGCCGGTGAAGGACAGGGGGCCCCTGAAGCTTTCTTT. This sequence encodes CAGEGQGAPEAFF.

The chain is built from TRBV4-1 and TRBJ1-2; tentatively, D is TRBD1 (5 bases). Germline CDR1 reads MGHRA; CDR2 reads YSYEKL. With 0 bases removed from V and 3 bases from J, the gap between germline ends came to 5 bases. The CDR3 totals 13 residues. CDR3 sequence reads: CASSQDRDYGYTF. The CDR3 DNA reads TGCGCCAGCAGCCAAGACAGGGACTATGGCTACACCTTC.

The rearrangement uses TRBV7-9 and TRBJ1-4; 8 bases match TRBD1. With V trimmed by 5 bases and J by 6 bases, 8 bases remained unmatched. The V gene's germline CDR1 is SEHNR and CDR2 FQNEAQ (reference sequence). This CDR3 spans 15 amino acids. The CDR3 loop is CASSQDRGGDEKLFF. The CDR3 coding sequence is TGTGCCAGCAGCCAAGACAGGGGCGGGGATGAAAAACTGTTTTTT.

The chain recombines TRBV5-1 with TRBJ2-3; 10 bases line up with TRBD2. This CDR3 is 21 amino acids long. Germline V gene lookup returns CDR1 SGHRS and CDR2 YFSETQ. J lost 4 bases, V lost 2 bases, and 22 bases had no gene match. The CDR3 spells CASSFRTAASGSKLEADTQYF. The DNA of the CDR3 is TGCGCCAGCAGCTTCCGGACTGCGGCTAGCGGGAGTAAGTTAGAGGCAGATACGCAGTATTTT.

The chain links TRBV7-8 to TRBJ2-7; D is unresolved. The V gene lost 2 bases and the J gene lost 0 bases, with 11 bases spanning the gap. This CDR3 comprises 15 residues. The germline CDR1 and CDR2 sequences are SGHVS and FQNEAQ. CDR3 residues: CASSLSYGRSYEQYF. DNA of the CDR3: TGTGCCAGCAGCTTAAGTTACGGTCGCTCCTACGAGCAGTACTTC.